This T cell receptor beta chain is drawn from a study of PD-L1 blockade in urothelial cancer. On the study more broadly: Males with urothelial cancer arising in the bladder constituted most of the 29 patients. Median T cell yield per blood sample was 120,000 to 150,000 cells.

TCRdb keeps only in-frame clones here, not all; method: immunoSEQ multiplex PCR. The table records about 80,000 clones, around four fifths of them present only once. Germline V gene sequence: CDR1 MDHEN, CDR2 SYDVKM. J gave up 2 bases and V 2 bases, and 8 bases lay outside the gene matches. The CDR3 extends over 17 amino acids. Noted time point: pretreatment peripheral blood. The chain links TRBV28 to TRBJ2-7; TRBD1 matches 11 bases. The material sequenced was PBMCs, taken around atezolizumab (anti-PD-L1) treatment. The origin of this receptor is a middle-aged man with urothelial cancer. CDR3 loop: CASSLIGTGGFPYEQYF. The DNA of the CDR3 is TGTGCCAGCAGTTTAATAGGGACAGGGGGGTTCCCCTACGAGCAGTACTTC.